This T cell receptor (beta chain) originates from a study of T cell responses to AZD1222 COVID-19 vaccine. Study-level findings and limits: The study sampled repertoires only after the peak T cell response. Baseline serology detected seropositivity in only a handful of AZD1222 recipients. Of spike-specific TCRs, nearly half reportedly target regions left unmutated in variants. Clonal diversity was possibly underestimated, and the donors were mostly white British, with more females.

J gave up 6 bases and V 6 bases, and 13 bases lay outside the gene matches. The CDR3 is 15 residues long. Germline values: CDR1 MNHEY, CDR2 SMNVEV (reference sequence). Comments on this clone: What it binds is unknown.

Using immunoSEQ multiplex PCR, the repertoire was profiled, and TCRdb retains in-frame clones only, with some absent. The data contain around 150,000 clones, approximately 92% of them singletons. The sequenced sample was peripheral blood, obtained 28 days after the second AZD1222 dose. This TCR came from an adult who received the AZD1222 COVID-19 vaccine. The chain is built from TRBV27 and TRBJ2-7; 8 nucleotides agree with TRBD2. The CDR3, as DNA: TGTGCCAGCAGCCCAGATAGCGGGACGCTGATCGAGCAGTACTTC. It is translated as CASSPDSGTLIEQYF.